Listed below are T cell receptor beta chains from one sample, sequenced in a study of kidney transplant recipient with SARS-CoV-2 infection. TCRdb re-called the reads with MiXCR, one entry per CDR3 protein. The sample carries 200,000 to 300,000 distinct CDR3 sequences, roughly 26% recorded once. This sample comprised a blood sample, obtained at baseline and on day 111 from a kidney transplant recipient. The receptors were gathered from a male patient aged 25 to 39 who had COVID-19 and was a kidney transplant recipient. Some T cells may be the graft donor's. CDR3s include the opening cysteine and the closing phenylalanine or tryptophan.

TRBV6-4,CASSDSSGSNEQFF
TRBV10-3,CAIRRTSGDPSTDTQYF
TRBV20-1,CSARDIILTGELFF
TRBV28,CASYPGRGWQPQHF
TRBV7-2,CASSDTFRDGKTYGYTF
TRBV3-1,CASSQKRTLRKTYGYTF
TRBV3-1,CASSQQIPISGLTGELFF
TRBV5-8,CASTSGLADGETHYF
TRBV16,CASSYLWVVRKTYGYTF
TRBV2,CASNPGQGLYEQYF
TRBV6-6,CASTPLGFYSGNTIYF
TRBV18,CASSPGLSTEAFF
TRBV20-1,CSARGTGFAETQYF
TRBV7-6,CASSLSSEVGELFF
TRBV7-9,CASSKKLYHGKTYGYTF
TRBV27,CASSFFLGLAEANTGELFF
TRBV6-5,CASRKGRTGVSYEQYF
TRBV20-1,CSAQLWLFRKTYGYTF
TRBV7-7,CASSVSIKCRKTYGYTF
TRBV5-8,CASSLLSRTWEAFF
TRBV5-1,CASADWDTVSYEQYF
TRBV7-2,CASSSGPRDGKTYGYTF
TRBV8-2,CGSSYDDSRKTYGYTF
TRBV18,CASSPSDTQYF
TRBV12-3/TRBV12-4,CASTPAGPVMEQYF
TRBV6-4,CASSASFSHGKTYGYTF
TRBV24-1,CATSDVDRGITNEQFF
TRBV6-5,CASPTGGKDTGELFF
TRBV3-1,CASSKAFPISGLTGELFF
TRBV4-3,CASSQDIGGPYEQYF
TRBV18,CASSLGDRAGKNIQYF
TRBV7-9,CASTGSTGNTIYF
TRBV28,CASSLPHRGRRTDTQYF
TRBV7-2,CASSLVPLDSNQPQHF